This TCR beta chain was obtained from a study of T-cell reconstitution after alpha-beta-depleted transplantation in children. Overall study results and limits: From newly produced T cells came most of the T-cell counts and diversity one year after transplant. At day 60, the high TCRbeta diversity found in some patients originated from recipient T cells and thymic progenitors that had survived.

A TCRbeta library incorporating unique molecular identifiers was prepared. MiXCR, run by TCRdb on the PCR reads, gives a single entry per CDR3 protein. The sample carries roughly 670,000 distinct CDR3 sequences, approximately 14% recorded once. This clonotype was detected many times. The antigen is unknown. The TCR was taken from a girl aged 2-10 years with congenital amegakaryocytic thrombocytopenia, due to receive a stem cell transplant. The sequenced sample was PBMCs, obtained before TCRalphabeta/CD19-depleted stem cell transplant.

The CDR3 coding sequence is TGTGCCAGCAGCCGTCCGGGACAGTTGACCGGGGAGCTGTTTTTT. Its protein product is CASSRPGQLTGELFF. The chain couples TRBV12-3 or TRBV12-4 to TRBJ2-2; TRBD1 matches 7 bases. V shed 6 bases, J shed 5 bases, and the junction held 9 bases outside the gene matches. The CDR3 loop spans 15 amino acids.